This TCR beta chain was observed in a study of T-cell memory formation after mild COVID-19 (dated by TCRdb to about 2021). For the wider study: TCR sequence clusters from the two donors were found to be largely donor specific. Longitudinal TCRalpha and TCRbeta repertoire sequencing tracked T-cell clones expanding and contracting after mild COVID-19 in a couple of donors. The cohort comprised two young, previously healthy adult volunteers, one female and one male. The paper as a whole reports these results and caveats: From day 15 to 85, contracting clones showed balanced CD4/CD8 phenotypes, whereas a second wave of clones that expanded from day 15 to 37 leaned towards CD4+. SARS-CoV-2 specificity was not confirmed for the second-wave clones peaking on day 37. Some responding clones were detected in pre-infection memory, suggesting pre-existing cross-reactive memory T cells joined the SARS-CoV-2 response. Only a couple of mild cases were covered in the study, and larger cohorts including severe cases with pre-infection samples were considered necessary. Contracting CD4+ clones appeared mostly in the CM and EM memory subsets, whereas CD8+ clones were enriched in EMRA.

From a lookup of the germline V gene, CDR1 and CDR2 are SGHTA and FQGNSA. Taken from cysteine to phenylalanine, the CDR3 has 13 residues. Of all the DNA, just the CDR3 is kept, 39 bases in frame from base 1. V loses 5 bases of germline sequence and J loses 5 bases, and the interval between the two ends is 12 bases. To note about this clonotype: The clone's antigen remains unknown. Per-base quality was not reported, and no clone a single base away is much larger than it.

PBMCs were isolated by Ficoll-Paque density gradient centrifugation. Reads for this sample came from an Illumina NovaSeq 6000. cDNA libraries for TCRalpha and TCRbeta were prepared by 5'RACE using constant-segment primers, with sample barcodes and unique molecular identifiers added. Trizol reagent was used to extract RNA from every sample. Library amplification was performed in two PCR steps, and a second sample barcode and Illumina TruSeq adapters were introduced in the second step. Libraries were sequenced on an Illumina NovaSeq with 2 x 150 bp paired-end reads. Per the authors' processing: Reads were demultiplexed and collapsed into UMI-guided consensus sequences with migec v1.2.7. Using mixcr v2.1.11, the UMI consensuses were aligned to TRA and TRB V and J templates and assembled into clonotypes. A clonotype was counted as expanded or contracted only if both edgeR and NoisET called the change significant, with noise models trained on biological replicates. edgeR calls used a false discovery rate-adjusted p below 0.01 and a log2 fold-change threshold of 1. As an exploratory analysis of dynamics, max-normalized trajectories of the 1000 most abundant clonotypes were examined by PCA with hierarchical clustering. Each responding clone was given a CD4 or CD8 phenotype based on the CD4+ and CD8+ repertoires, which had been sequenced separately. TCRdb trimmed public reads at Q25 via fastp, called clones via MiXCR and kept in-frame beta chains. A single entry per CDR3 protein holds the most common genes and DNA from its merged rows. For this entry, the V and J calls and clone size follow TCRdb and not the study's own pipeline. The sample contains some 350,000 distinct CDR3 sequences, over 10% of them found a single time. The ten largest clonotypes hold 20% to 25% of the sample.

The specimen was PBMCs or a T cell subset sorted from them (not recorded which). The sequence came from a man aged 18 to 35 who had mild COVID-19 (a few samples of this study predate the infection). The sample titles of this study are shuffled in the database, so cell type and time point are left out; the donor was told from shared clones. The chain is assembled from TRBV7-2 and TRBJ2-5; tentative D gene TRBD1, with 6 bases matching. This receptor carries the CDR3 CASSPQGWETQYF. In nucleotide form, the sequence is TGTGCCAGCAGCCCACAGGGTTGGGAGACCCAGTACTTC. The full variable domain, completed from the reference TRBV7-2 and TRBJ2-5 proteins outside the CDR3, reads GAGVSQSPSNKVTEKGKDVELRCDPISGHTALYWYRQSLGQGLEFLIYFQGNSAPDKSGLPSDRFSAERTGGSVSTLTIQRTQQEDSAVYLCASSPQGWETQYFGPGTRLLVL.